The 27 T cell receptor beta chains in this list originate from one sample, sequenced in a study of tumor and adjacent non-tumor tissue in lung cancer. Three rounds of nested PCR, following a modified ARM-PCR protocol, produced the TCRbeta library. TCRdb re-derived calls from the multiplex PCR reads in MiXCR, one entry per CDR3 protein. The repertoire holds roughly 81,000 distinct CDR3 sequences, with roughly 62% as singletons. This sample's RNA came from whole unsorted tissue. The sequencing sample was made of lung tumor tissue. Receptors originate from a man between 65 and 80 years old with non-small cell lung cancer.

This clonotype was seen many times. The chain joins TRBV7-8 to TRBJ2-5; TRBD1 aligns across 12 bases. V shed 7 bases and J 5 bases; nucleotides not matched to a gene: 11. The CDR3 length is 16 residues. Germline V gives CDR1 SGHVS, CDR2 FQNEAQ. CDR3 DNA: TGTGCCAGCACCTCCCCCGGGACAGGGGGCAGGGAGACCCAGTACTTC. It yields the protein CASTSPGTGGRETQYF.

A single count supports this clonotype. The junction departs from the called germline gene at one end, perhaps through a read error. The CDR3 sequence: CASSLAGGRGEQIF. DNA for the CDR3: TGTGCCAGCAGCTTAGCGGGGGGGCGCGGTGAGCAGATCTTC. The chain links TRBV7-9 to TRBJ2-1; TRBD2 is a possible D gene (7 bases). Germline V lookup: CDR1 SEHNR, CDR2 FQNEAQ (reference sequence). The CDR3 runs 14 residues.

This clonotype was counted between two and nine times. The final CDR3 position lacks the conserved phenylalanine or tryptophan, pointing to a likely read error. CDR3 region: CSVGKGGEFQETQYL. Here the CDR3 DNA reads TGCAGCGTGGGAAAGGGAGGGGAATTTCAAGAGACCCAGTACCTT. The rearrangement uses TRBV29-1 and TRBJ2-5, with 7 bases fitting TRBD2. The germline gives CDR1 SQVTM, CDR2 ANQGSEA. Germline trimming cut 6 bases from V and 2 bases from J; bases unmatched to any gene: 12. The CDR3 runs to 15 residues.

This clonotype has ten or more counts. The chain is built from TRBV10-3 and TRBJ2-2; 8 bases fit TRBD2. Germline-derived CDR1 and CDR2 are ENHRY and SYGVKD. The CDR3 sequence is 18 residues long. V lost 10 bases, J lost 0 bases, and 16 bases stayed unmatched. CDR3 nucleotide sequence: TGTGCCACCGAGGGTGGTAGCGGGGCGCTCTCGAACACCGGGGAGCTGTTTTTT. Translation gives CATEGGSGALSNTGELFF.

This clonotype was picked up many times. V is TRBV6-6 and J is TRBJ1-1; D ambiguous. V was pared by 0 bases and J by 10 bases, with 15 bases between. The CDR3 has 14 amino acids. The germline V gene has CDR1 MNHNY and CDR2 SVGAGI (reference sequence). CDR3 DNA sequence: TGTGCCAGCAGTTACTCGAAACGGAAGGAGGGAGCTTTCTTT. This sequence encodes CASSYSKRKEGAFF.

To note about this clonotype: The missing conserved phenylalanine or tryptophan at the end of this CDR3 makes a read error likely. The chain is built from TRBV6-6 and TRBJ1-1; possibly TRBD1 for D (6 bases). This CDR3 contains 16 residues. Germline V gene data show CDR1 as MNHNY and CDR2 as SVGAGI (reference sequence). CDR3 sequence reads: CASTYEFGGPHTEAFY. CDR3 DNA: TGTGCCAGCACTTACGAATTCGGGGGGCCCCACACTGAAGCTTTCTAT.

The sample holds one count of this clonotype. The junction does not match germline at one end; this may be a read error. J is TRBJ1-3 and V is TRBV6-5; TRBD1 agrees at 8 bases. The CDR3 spans 14 residues. Germline CDR1 and CDR2: MNHEY and SVGAGI. CDR3: CASSVGTGGNTTYF. CDR3 nucleotides: TGTGCCAGCAGCGTTGGGACAGGCGGAAACACCACATATTTT.

Worth noting for this clonotype: A clone one base away is much larger, so this may be a read error. The chain's CDR3 is CASNSHSVRQGRTEAFF. CDR3 nucleotides: TGTGCCAGCAATTCCCACTCCGTACGACAGGGGAGAACTGAAGCTTTCTTT. This chain joins TRBV28 and TRBJ1-1, with 8 bases identical to TRBD1. V was pared by 7 bases and J by 5 bases, with 18 bases of the junction left unmatched. The CDR3 runs to 17 residues. CDR1 and CDR2 (germline): MDHEN, SYDVKM.

This clonotype was counted a single time. The rearrangement joins TRBV11-3 to TRBJ2-5; D remains ambiguous. The CDR3 runs 13 residues. The V and J ends lost 11 bases and 4 bases respectively, with 17 bases between them. Germline V CDR1 and CDR2: SGHNT, YENEEA. This CDR3 reads CACSPRLGETQYF. The CDR3 nucleotides read TGTGCCTGTAGCCCACGCTTGGGAGAGACCCAGTACTTC.

The CDR3 sequence: CSVETGVNQPQHF. CDR3 DNA sequence: TGCAGCGTTGAGACAGGTGTCAATCAGCCCCAGCATTTT. This sequence joins TRBV29-1 and TRBJ1-5, with D maybe TRBD1 (6 bases). Germline CDR1 SQVTM, CDR2 ANQGSEA. V was clipped by 3 bases and J by 3 bases, with 9 bases between them. The CDR3 loop spans 13 amino acids.

V and J are TRBV11-2 and TRBJ2-7, with unresolved D. The CDR3 runs 11 residues. The germline gives CDR1 SGHAT, CDR2 FQNNGV. Trimming cost V 2 bases and J 7 bases, with 6 bases left between them. The CDR3 bases are TGTGCCAGCAGCTTAACCCAGGAGCAGTACTTC. It codes for CASSLTQEQYF.

CDR3 coding DNA: TGTGCCAGCAAAACTAGCGTGAGTGTATCCCAAGAGACCCAGTACTTC. Translated: CASKTSVSVSQETQYF. V and J are TRBV28 and TRBJ2-5; 7 bases fit TRBD2. The CDR3 is 16 amino acids. The V gene end was trimmed by 7 bases and the J gene end by 1 base; junction bases not matched to a gene: 12. Germline CDR1 is MDHEN and CDR2 is SYDVKM.

This clonotype was seen many times. The V and J genes are TRBV4-2 and TRBJ1-1; D ambiguous. Trimming pared 2 bases from V and 6 bases from J, leaving 13 bases between. Germline-derived CDR1 and CDR2 are LGHNA and YNFKEQ. The CDR3 is 14 amino acids. CDR3 residues: CASSQREGGAEAFF. The CDR3 DNA reads TGTGCCAGCAGCCAAAGGGAGGGAGGCGCTGAAGCTTTCTTT.

On this clonotype: Being one base from a much bigger clone, this may be a read error. The chain combines TRBV7-9 with TRBJ1-5, with D possibly being TRBD1 (5 bases). Germline V CDR1 and CDR2: SEHNR, FQNEAQ (reference sequence). The CDR3 is 12 amino acids. CDR3 sequence reads: CASSAQDHPQHF. CDR3 DNA: TGTGCCAGCAGCGCACAGGATCACCCCCAGCATTTT.

A few counts support this clonotype. This may stem from a read error, because a much larger clone lies one nucleotide away. This chain uses TRBV10-3 with TRBJ2-7; possibly TRBD1 or TRBD2 for D (5 bases each). V was clipped by 6 bases and J by 7 bases, with 16 bases between them. This CDR3 has 13 amino acids. Germline-derived CDR1 and CDR2 are ENHRY and SYGVKD. CDR3: CAIRHWDGEEQYF. CDR3 nucleotide sequence: TGTGCCATCAGACACTGGGACGGGGAAGAGCAGTACTTC.

This clonotype has a handful of counts. A read error may be the cause here, since a much bigger clone is one base away. V is TRBV5-5 and J is TRBJ1-2; D is uncertain. The germline V and J ends were trimmed by 9 bases and 4 bases, with 13 bases remaining between them. This CDR3 is built from 12 residues. Germline-derived CDR1 and CDR2 are SGHKS and YYEKEE (reference sequence). CDR3 sequence: CANRSPGYGYTF. The CDR3 DNA reads as TGTGCCAACAGATCCCCGGGCTATGGCTACACCTTC. Supplemented by reference TRBV5-5 and TRBJ1-2, the full variable domain reads DAGVTQSPTHLIKTRGQQVTLRCSPISGHKSVSWYQQVLGQGPQFIFQYYEKEERGRGNFPDRFSARQFPNYSSELNVNALLLGDSALYLCANRSPGYGYTFGSGTRLTVV.

CDR3 sequence (DNA): TGTGCCAGCAGTTCCCGGCGGCGGGGAACAGATACGCAGTATTTT. Translating it yields CASSSRRRGTDTQYF. V is TRBV6-5 and J is TRBJ2-3; tentatively, D is TRBD2 (6 bases). Between the trimmed V and J ends, which lost 4 bases and 3 bases, there was a span of 14 bases. Germline CDR1 is MNHEY and CDR2 is SVGAGI. This CDR3 region has 15 residues.

In the case of this clonotype: At one end the junction does not follow the germline gene, possibly because of a read error. V gene TRBV29-1 combines with J gene TRBJ2-2, with 9 bases aligning to TRBD2. CDR1 and CDR2 (germline): SQVTM, ANQGSEA. The CDR3 totals 15 residues. The CDR3, as DNA: TGCAGCGTTAGAGTAGCGGGGGATAACACCGGGGAGTTGTTTTTT. Its protein product is CSVRVAGDNTGELFF.

The rearrangement joins TRBV7-9 to TRBJ2-7; the D gene is possibly TRBD1 (5 bases). The CDR3 contains 15 residues. The V and J ends lost 0 bases and 3 bases respectively, with 12 bases between them. Germline values: CDR1 SEHNR, CDR2 FQNEAQ (reference sequence). The CDR3 DNA reads TGTGCCAGCAGCTTAGCAAAAGGGGTATACTACGAGCAGTACTTC. This sequence encodes CASSLAKGVYYEQYF.

With respect to this clonotype: The germline gene is not matched at one end of the junction; a read error may be the cause. This chain uses TRBV20-1 with TRBJ2-3; 7 positions agree with TRBD1. Germline V gives CDR1 DFQATT, CDR2 SNEGSKA (reference sequence). The CDR3 contains 14 residues. The CDR3 coding sequence is TGCAGTGCTAAGCAACAGGGGCCCACAGATACGCAGAATTTT. Encoded protein: CSAKQQGPTDTQNF.

Worth noting for this clonotype: One junction end disagrees with the germline gene, perhaps due to a read error. The genes are TRBV11-2 and TRBJ2-5; D perhaps matches TRBD2 (5 bases). Germline CDR1 reads SGHAT; CDR2 reads FQNNGV. The CDR3 has 14 residues. Written as DNA, the CDR3 is TGTGCCAGCAGCCCCAGGACTGTACAAGAGACCCAGCACTTC. This sequence encodes CASSPRTVQETQHF.

This clonotype showed up just a few times. Just one base apart from a much larger clone, this may be a read error. The V call is TRBV20-1, the J call TRBJ2-5; no firm D call. The V gene lost 4 bases and the J gene lost 6 bases, with 9 bases spanning the gap. The length of the CDR3 is 11 residues. The germline CDR1 and CDR2 sequences are DFQATT and SNEGSKA (reference sequence). The CDR3 DNA is TGCAGTGCTACTGTTGCAAAGACCCAGTACTTC. This codes for CSATVAKTQYF.

The chain links TRBV30 to TRBJ2-2; 7 positions match TRBD1. This CDR3 spans 15 amino acids. Germline trimming cut 4 bases from V and 1 base from J; bases unmatched to any gene: 6. CDR1 and CDR2 from the germline V gene are GTSNPN and SVGIG (reference sequence). Here the CDR3 DNA reads TGTGCCTGGAAGCGGCGGACAGGGAACACCGGGGAGCTGTTTTTT. Amino acids: CAWKRRTGNTGELFF.

The rearrangement links TRBV29-1 to TRBJ2-1, with D perhaps matching TRBD2 (6 bases). The CDR3 is 14 amino acids. Germline V gene lookup returns CDR1 SQVTM and CDR2 ANQGSEA. CDR3 sequence: CSDEGVTRVGEQFF. In nucleotides, the CDR3 is TGCAGTGATGAGGGTGTGACTAGGGTTGGTGAGCAGTTCTTC.

This clonotype was recorded only once. A much larger clone differs by one base, so this may be a read error. This sequence joins TRBV7-9 and TRBJ1-6; TRBD1 is a possible D gene (5 bases). Germline assignment: CDR1 SEHNR and CDR2 FQNEAQ (reference sequence). The CDR3 covers 15 residues. Deletions cut 8 bases from V and 0 bases from J, with 11 bases between. The CDR3 nucleotides are TGTGCCAGCGGAGGGGTCAGCTCCTATAATTCACCCCTCCACTTT. It encodes CASGGVSSYNSPLHF.

This clonotype was found once. The chain is built from TRBV11-2 and TRBJ2-2; perhaps TRBD1 as D (5 bases). The germline V gene has CDR1 SGHAT and CDR2 FQNNGV. This CDR3 spans 15 amino acids. CDR3: CVGSLLRGSTGELFF. The CDR3 bases are TGTGTCGGTAGCTTATTAAGGGGTAGCACCGGGGAGCTGTTTTTT.

Note on this clonotype: A clone one base away is much larger, so this may be a read error. This chain links TRBV7-9 with TRBJ2-5; D ambiguous. Germline lookup yields CDR1 SEHNR and CDR2 FQNEAQ (reference sequence). V was shortened by 5 bases and J by 9 bases, with 10 bases between the two germline ends. The CDR3 consists of 11 residues. The DNA of the CDR3 is TGTGCCAGCAGCCCGGGTGAGGCCCAGTACTTC. Its protein is CASSPGEAQYF.